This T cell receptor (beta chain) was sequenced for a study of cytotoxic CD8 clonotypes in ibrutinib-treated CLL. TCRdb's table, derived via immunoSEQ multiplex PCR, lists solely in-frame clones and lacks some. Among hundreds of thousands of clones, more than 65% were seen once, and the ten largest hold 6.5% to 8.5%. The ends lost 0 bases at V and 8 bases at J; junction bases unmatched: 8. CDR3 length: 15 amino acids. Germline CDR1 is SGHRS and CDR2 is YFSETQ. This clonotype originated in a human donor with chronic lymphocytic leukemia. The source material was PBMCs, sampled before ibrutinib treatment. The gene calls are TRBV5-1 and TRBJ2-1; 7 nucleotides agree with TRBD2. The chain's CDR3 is CASSLGQTSKHEQFF. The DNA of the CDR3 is TGCGCCAGCAGCTTGGGTCAGACTAGCAAGCATGAGCAGTTCTTC.